The 8 T cell receptor beta chains listed next were all sequenced from one sample in a study of identical twins. TCRdb independently ran MiXCR on the 5' RACE reads; one entry per CDR3 protein. Of 500,000 to 650,000 distinct CDR3 sequences in the sample, around 7.4% were seen once. These data were also reused for a study on yellow fever vaccine responses in identical twins.

Sequences were obtained from PBMCs. These receptors were obtained from a woman aged 18-29 years in good health.

This clonotype came up many times. The CDR3 DNA follows: TGTGCCAGCAGTTTTAGCGGGAGCAACACCGGGGAGCTGTTTTTT. Residues: CASSFSGSNTGELFF. The chain joins TRBV12-3 or TRBV12-4 to TRBJ2-2, with TRBD2 identical over 9 bases. There are 15 residues in the CDR3. V gave up 3 bases and J gave up 2 bases; unmatched junction bases: 1.

The chain combines TRBV9 with TRBJ2-1; 8 bases are a match to TRBD2. V was pared by 5 bases and J by 7 bases, with 8 bases of the junction left unmatched. The CDR3 has 14 amino acids. Germline V gene data show CDR1 as SGDLS and CDR2 as YYNGEE. The CDR3 protein is CASSDSGMGNEQFF. CDR3 coding DNA: TGTGCCAGCAGTGATAGCGGGATGGGGAATGAGCAGTTCTTC.

This clonotype was seen more than once but under ten times. The chain recombines TRBV6-5 with TRBJ2-2; no reliable D call. Per germline, CDR1 MNHEY and CDR2 SVGAGI. This CDR3 is built from 15 residues. V lost 0 bases to trimming and J lost 5 bases, with 10 bases between them. The CDR3 DNA reads TGTGCCAGCAGTTACTCCTTGGTTACGACCGGGGAGCTGTTTTTT. Residues: CASSYSLVTTGELFF.

This clonotype turned up a few times. The genes are TRBV7-8 and TRBJ2-7, with D possibly being TRBD1 or TRBD2 (5 bases each). The V end lost 10 bases, the J end lost 0 bases, and 22 bases lay between the germline ends. The CDR3 spans 16 residues. CDR1 and CDR2 (germline): SGHVS, FQNEAQ. CDR3 in amino acids: CAINCSGGESSYEQYV. The CDR3 nucleotides are TGTGCCATCAACTGCTCTGGGGGTGAGAGCTCCTACGAGCAGTACGTC.

This clonotype was picked up many times. The chain couples TRBV29-1 to TRBJ2-2; maybe TRBD2 (6 bases). CDR3 length equals 13 residues. Trimming left V 7 bases short and J 2 bases short, with 11 bases between. The germline V gene has CDR1 SQVTM and CDR2 ANQGSEA. The CDR3 sequence: CSAEGLNTGELFF. CDR3 sequence (DNA): TGCAGCGCTGAGGGACTTAACACCGGGGAGCTGTTTTTT.

This clonotype was found a few times. The J gene is TRBJ2-1, the V gene TRBV15; TRBD2 matches at 13 bases. Germline CDR1 and CDR2: LNHNV and YYDKDF (reference sequence). Trimming removed 0 bases from V and 7 bases from J; junction bases left unmatched: 12. This CDR3 is built from 19 residues. The CDR3 DNA reads TGTGCCACCAGCAGAGAGAACACCGGACTAGCGGGAGTTAAGAATGAGCAGTTCTTC. Translation: CATSRENTGLAGVKNEQFF.

This clonotype was counted many times. The chain couples TRBV29-1 to TRBJ2-2, with 8 bases that match TRBD1. Germline loops: CDR1 SQVTM, CDR2 ANQGSEA. The V segment lost 6 bases and the J segment 0 bases; nucleotides outside the gene matches: 3. This CDR3 is 14 amino acids long. The CDR3 sequence is CSVGDRTNTGELFF. Written as DNA, the CDR3 is TGCAGCGTAGGGGACAGGACGAACACCGGGGAGCTGTTTTTT.

The chain uses TRBV12-5 and TRBJ2-1; D unresolved. Trimming removed 5 bases from V and 0 bases from J, with 11 bases in between. The germline CDR1 and CDR2 sequences are LGHNT and FRNRAP. This CDR3 is built from 15 residues. Written as DNA, the CDR3 is TGTGCTAGTGGTGGAGCGTCTAGCTCCTACAATGAGCAGTTCTTC. Protein: CASGGASSSYNEQFF.